This TCR beta chain was sequenced for a study of long-term antiretroviral therapy in people with HIV. In the study overall: The 2015 immediate-ART recommendation came about a decade after the earliest samples.

The authors ran the immunoSEQ assay, v3.0, at survey level. Some clones are missing from TCRdb's copy, which holds only in-frame ones; the method was immunoSEQ multiplex PCR. This sample carries over 25,000 clones, 87% of them seen once, and the ten largest clones take under 15%. Overall study results and limits: Repertoire composition at all time points was dominated by clones that had expanded before ART. Despite increasing after ART, diversity remained lower than that of transplant donor controls.

Germline-derived CDR1 and CDR2 are MNHEY and SMNVEV (reference sequence). V lost 6 bases to trimming and J lost 4 bases, with 15 bases between them. This CDR3 comprises 14 residues. This clone has only one observation. The antigen is not known. Sample: unsorted PBMCs, taken 1.1 years after starting antiretroviral therapy. This clonotype was sampled from a man aged 18 to 29 with HIV. This chain links TRBV27 with TRBJ1-2; the D gene is possibly TRBD1 (6 bases). CDR3 in amino acids: CASRDLQGPYGYTF. The DNA of the CDR3 is TGTGCCAGCAGGGATCTCCAGGGGCCCTATGGCTACACCTTC.